This T cell receptor (beta chain) stems from a study of cytomegalovirus exposure and HLA in healthy donors. CDR1 and CDR2 (germline): MNHEY, SMNVEV (reference sequence). V gave up 8 bases and J gave up 4 bases, with 17 bases separating them. This CDR3 comprises 15 residues. The PCR had 60 Vbeta and 13 Jbeta primers. Produced via immunoSEQ multiplex PCR; TCRdb's table is partial and in-frame only. The sample carries 90,000 to 120,000 clones, 79% recorded once. This TCR came from a female donor in good health and CMV-seropositive. Input material: PBMCs. The chain couples TRBV27 to TRBJ2-2; possible D gene TRBD2, 5 bases. The CDR3 loop is CASLERLSGTGELFF. CDR3 DNA: TGTGCCAGCCTAGAACGCCTAAGCGGCACCGGGGAGCTGTTTTTT.